This TCR beta chain stems from a study of identifying expanded T cells in peripheral blood. Study-wide results and limits: Two-week clone count variance significantly increased as total template count grew.

The ends were cut back, 8 bases at V and 1 base at J, with 11 bases in the middle. CDR1 PRHDT and CDR2 FYEKMQ come from the germline V gene (reference sequence). This CDR3 has 13 residues. During the collection period, no donor immune events like infections were recorded. About this clone: No antigen is known for it.

Using immunoSEQ multiplex PCR, the repertoire was profiled, and TCRdb retains in-frame clones only, with some absent. The data contain around 100,000 clones, 87% of them singletons. The chain links TRBV13 to TRBJ2-5; tentative D call: TRBD1 (6 bases). The sequence was collected from a person aged 18 to 70 in good health. Sequencing was done on a sample of blood. The CDR3 nucleotides read TGTGCCAGCCGCAGGGGTACCCAAGAGACCCAGTACTTC. Translated: CASRRGTQETQYF.